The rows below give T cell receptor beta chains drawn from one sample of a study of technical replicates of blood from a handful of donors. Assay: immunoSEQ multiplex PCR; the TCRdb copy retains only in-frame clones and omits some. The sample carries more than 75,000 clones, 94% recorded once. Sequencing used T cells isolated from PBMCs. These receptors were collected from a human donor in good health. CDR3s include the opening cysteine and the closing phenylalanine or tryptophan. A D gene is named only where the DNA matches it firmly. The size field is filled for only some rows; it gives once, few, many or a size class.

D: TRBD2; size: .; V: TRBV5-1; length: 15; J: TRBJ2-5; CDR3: CASSLGLAERETQYF; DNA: TGCGCCAGCAGCTTGGGACTAGCGGAACGGGAGACCCAGTACTTC
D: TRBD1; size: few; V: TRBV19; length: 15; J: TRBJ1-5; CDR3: CASSFGTDGRQPQHF; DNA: TGTGCCAGTAGTTTCGGGACAGATGGGCGACAGCCCCAGCATTTT
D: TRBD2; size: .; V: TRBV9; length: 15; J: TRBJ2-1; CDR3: CASSVRSGSYNEQFF; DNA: TGTGCCAGCAGCGTCAGGAGCGGGAGCTACAATGAGCAGTTCTTC
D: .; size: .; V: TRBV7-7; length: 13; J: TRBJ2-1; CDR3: CASSTPGLSAQFF; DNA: TGTGCCAGCAGCACTCCGGGACTCTCGGCGCAGTTCTTC
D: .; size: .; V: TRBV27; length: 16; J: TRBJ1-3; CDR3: CASSIAPGSSGNTIYF; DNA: TGTGCCAGCAGTATTGCTCCCGGGAGCTCTGGAAACACCATATATTTT
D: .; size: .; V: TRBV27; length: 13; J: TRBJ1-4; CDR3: CASSWIPGEKLFF; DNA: TGTGCCAGCAGTTGGATACCAGGGGAAAAACTGTTTTTT
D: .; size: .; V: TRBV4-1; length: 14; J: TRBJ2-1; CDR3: CASSQDWRYNEQFF; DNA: TGCGCCAGCAGCCAAGATTGGCGGTACAATGAGCAGTTCTTC
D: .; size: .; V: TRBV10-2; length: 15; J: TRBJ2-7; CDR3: CASSEGRAVAYEQYF; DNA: TGCGCCAGCAGTGAGGGGCGGGCCGTCGCCTACGAGCAGTACTTC
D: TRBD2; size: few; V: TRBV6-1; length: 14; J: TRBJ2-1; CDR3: CASITSGGHNEQFF; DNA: TGTGCCAGCATAACTAGCGGGGGGCACAATGAGCAGTTCTTC
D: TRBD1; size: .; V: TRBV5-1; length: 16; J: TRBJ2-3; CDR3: CASSLFPGQGQDTQYF; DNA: TGCGCCAGCAGCTTGTTTCCGGGACAGGGTCAAGATACGCAGTATTTT
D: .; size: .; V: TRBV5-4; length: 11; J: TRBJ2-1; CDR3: CASSSYNEQFF; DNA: TGTGCCAGCAGCTCATACAATGAGCAGTTCTTC
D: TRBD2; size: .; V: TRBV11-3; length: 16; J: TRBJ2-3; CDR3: CASSFTSGSLTDTQYF; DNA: TGTGCCAGCAGCTTTACTAGCGGGTCTCTCACAGATACGCAGTATTTT
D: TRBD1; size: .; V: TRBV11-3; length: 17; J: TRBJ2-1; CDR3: CASSLRQGLVGYNEQFF; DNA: TGTGCCAGCAGCCTCCGACAGGGTTTGGTCGGCTACAATGAGCAGTTCTTC
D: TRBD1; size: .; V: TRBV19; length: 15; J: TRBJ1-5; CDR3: CASSGGQSVNQPQHF; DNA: TGTGCCAGTAGTGGGGGACAGTCAGTCAATCAGCCCCAGCATTTT
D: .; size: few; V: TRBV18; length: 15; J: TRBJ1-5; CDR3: CASSPLEYSNQPQHF; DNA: TGTGCCAGCTCACCACTAGAGTATAGCAATCAGCCCCAGCATTTT
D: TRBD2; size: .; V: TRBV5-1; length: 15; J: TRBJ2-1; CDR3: CASSSTSGRAPEQFF; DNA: TGCGCCAGCAGCTCTACTAGCGGGAGGGCCCCTGAGCAGTTCTTC
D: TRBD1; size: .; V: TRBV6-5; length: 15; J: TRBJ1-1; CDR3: CASSPDRDMYTEAFF; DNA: TGTGCCAGCAGTCCAGACAGGGACATGTACACTGAAGCTTTCTTT
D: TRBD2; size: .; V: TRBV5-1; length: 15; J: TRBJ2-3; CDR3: CASSLGWTSWDTQYF; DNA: TGCGCCAGCAGCTTAGGTTGGACTAGCTGGGATACGCAGTATTTT
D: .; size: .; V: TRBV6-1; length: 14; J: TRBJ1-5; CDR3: CASSGMRVYQPQHF; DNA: TGTGCCAGCAGTGGTATGCGGGTTTATCAGCCCCAGCATTTT
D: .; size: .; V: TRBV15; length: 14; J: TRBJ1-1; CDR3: CATSRVQGSPEAFF; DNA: TGTGCCACCAGCAGGGTACAGGGATCACCTGAAGCTTTCTTT
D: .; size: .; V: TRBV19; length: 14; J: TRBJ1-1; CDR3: CASSIGWKFSEAFF; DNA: TGTGCCAGTAGTATCGGGTGGAAATTTTCTGAAGCTTTCTTT
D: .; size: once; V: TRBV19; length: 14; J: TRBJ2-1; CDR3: CASSCLALNNEQFF; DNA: TGTGCCAGTAGTTGTCTAGCGTTAAACAATGAGCAGTTCTTC
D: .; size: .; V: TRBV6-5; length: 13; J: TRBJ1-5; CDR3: CASSYSIDQPQHF; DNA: TGTGCCAGCAGTTACTCGATAGATCAGCCCCAGCATTTT
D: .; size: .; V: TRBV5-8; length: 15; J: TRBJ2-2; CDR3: CASSFGTLNTGELFF; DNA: TGTGCCAGCAGCTTCGGGACACTGAACACCGGGGAGCTGTTTTTT
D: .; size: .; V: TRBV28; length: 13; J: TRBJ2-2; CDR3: CASRTGNTGELFF; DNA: TGTGCCAGCAGAACAGGGAACACCGGGGAGCTGTTTTTT
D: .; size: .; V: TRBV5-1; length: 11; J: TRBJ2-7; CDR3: CASSVVYEQYF; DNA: TGCGCCAGCAGTGTAGTCTACGAGCAGTACTTC
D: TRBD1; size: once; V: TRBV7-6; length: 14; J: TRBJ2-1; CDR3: CASSSRQGANEQFF; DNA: TGTGCCAGCAGCTCCCGACAGGGGGCGAATGAGCAGTTCTTC
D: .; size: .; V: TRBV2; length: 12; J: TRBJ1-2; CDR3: CASLNPNYGYTF; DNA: TGTGCCAGCCTAAATCCTAACTATGGCTACACCTTC
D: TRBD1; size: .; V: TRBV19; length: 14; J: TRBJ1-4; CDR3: CASTGTGISEKLFF; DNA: TGTGCCAGTACCGGGACAGGGATAAGTGAAAAACTGTTTTTT
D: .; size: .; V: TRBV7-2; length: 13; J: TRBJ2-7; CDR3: CASSFQYSYEQYF; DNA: TGTGCCAGCAGCTTCCAGTACTCCTACGAGCAGTACTTC
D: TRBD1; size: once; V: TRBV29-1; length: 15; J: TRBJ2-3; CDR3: CSGSLGQGLTDTQYF; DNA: TGCAGCGGAAGCCTTGGACAGGGGCTCACAGATACGCAGTATTTT
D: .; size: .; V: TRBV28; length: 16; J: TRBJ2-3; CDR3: CASSLDRGGGPDTQYF; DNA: TGTGCCAGCAGTTTAGACAGGGGAGGGGGGCCAGATACGCAGTATTTT
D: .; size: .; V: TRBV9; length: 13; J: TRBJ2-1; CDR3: CASSGSSYNEQFF; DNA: TGTGCCAGCAGCGGCAGCTCCTACAATGAGCAGTTCTTC
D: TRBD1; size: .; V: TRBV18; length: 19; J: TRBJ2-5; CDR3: CASSPRGRSYRGVQETQYF; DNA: TGTGCCAGCTCACCAAGGGGAAGGTCATACAGGGGGGTCCAAGAGACCCAGTACTTC
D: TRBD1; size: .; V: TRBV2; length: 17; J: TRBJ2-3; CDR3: CASSELGTGGITDTQYF; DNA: TGTGCCAGCAGTGAATTAGGGACAGGGGGCATCACAGATACGCAGTATTTT